This TCR beta chain derives from a study of Ad26.COV2.S vaccination and SARS-CoV-2 variants. About the research overall: By the intramuscular route, Ad26.COV2.S was given once, or twice 56 days apart.

The treatment is: some 20 received Ad26.COV2.S at low or high dose, single or two shots; several received placebo; per-sample allocation not given. Samples analyzed were those drawn on day 63 after the first vaccine or placebo injection. CDR1 KGHDR and CDR2 SFDVKD come from the germline V gene. J lost 0 bases, V lost 2 bases, and 10 bases had no gene match. The CDR3 loop spans 20 amino acids. The table came from immunoSEQ multiplex PCR; TCRdb's copy has only in-frame clones and leaves some out. Of fewer than 500,000 clones listed, about 90% are singletons. This chain links TRBV24-1 with TRBJ2-2, with 11 nucleotides matching TRBD2. This sequence was found in a person aged 18-65 years who received the Ad26.COV2.S COVID-19 vaccine or a placebo. Sequences were derived from peripheral blood, sampled in a trial of Ad26.COV2.S vaccine versus placebo. The CDR3 reads CATSDSSPKGLAANTGELFF. In nucleotides, the CDR3 is TGTGCCACCAGTGATTCCTCACCGAAGGGACTAGCGGCGAACACCGGGGAGCTGTTTTTT.